In its sample, the clone carrying this TCR beta chain was seen many times. Its specificity is not known. TCRdb analysed the RACE reads with MiXCR anew, one entry per CDR3 protein. The table shows more than 55,000 distinct CDR3 sequences, with 8% to 10% occurring only once. The V and J ends lost 2 bases and 2 bases respectively, with 10 bases between them. CDR3 size: 14 residues. The V gene's germline CDR1 is MNHEY and CDR2 SVGAGI. This specimen belongs to a study of human T cells and chemical hapten exposure. Time point here: pre-sensitization, week 0. Treatment described: therapeutic diphenylcyclopropenone sensitization with weekly scalp DPC. Blood draws came first, before each patch test. Broader study findings: No alteration of TCRs above 1 in 1000 frequency was seen with DPC sensitization. Healthy people's immune response may differ from that of the donors, who had alopecia.

Material: whole blood, obtained in connection with sensitization to the hapten diphenylcyclopropenone (DPC). The chain recombines TRBV6-5 with TRBJ2-7, with D possibly matching TRBD1 (6 bases). This clonotype was sampled from a middle-aged man with alopecia areata. Some clones in this sample may be carry-over from other donors' samples. CDR3 protein: CASSYDRSTYEQYF. CDR3 DNA sequence: TGTGCCAGCAGTTACGACAGGAGCACCTACGAGCAGTACTTC.